This T cell receptor beta chain was recorded in a study of shared clonotypes between healthy human individuals (dated by TCRdb to about 2020). Concerning the study at large: The cohort comprised two women and a few men aged 18 to 49 years. The study deeply sequenced blood TCR repertoires of five healthy adults to estimate repertoire size and the extent of clonotype sharing between individuals. To increase sequencing depth and limit assay-specific biases, TCR repertoire library preparation and sequencing were carried out by different laboratories using diverse techniques. Leukapheresis yielded between about 0.9 and 8.9 billion PBMCs per donor. Broad study findings and their caveats: Pairwise subsampling led to the expectation that sequencing depth would affect the degree of clonotype sharing among donors. The genetic and exposure-history diversity represented was limited by the small number of donors. Only blood was sampled, and tissue TCR repertoires likely differ from those in blood.

Using the deep immunoSEQ assay, TCR CDR3 regions were amplified from genomic DNA by multiplex PCR. Extracted genomic DNA from each cell subset was spread evenly across all wells of several immunoSEQ 96-well plates, with each plate serving as a replicate. For unsorted PBMC, each replicate PCR was loaded with roughly 330 ng genomic DNA, equivalent to 30,000 or so T cell genomes. Genomic DNA from unsorted PBMC was sequenced over ten immunoSEQ deep assay plates. Purified libraries were quantified with a Qubit 3.0 fluorometer, sized on a Bioanalyzer 2100, and re-quantified with the KAPA Library Quantification kit. Every immunoSEQ 96-well plate was sequenced on a dedicated single-read 150-cycle Illumina NextSeq 550 flow cell. The authors' analysis ran thus. Because only junctional sequences without quality scores were contained in the immunoSEQ output, filtering matching that applied to full-length reads could not be performed. To assign V/J genes and CDR3, sequences were annotated using PyIR, a Python wrapper for IgBLAST v1.9, with IMGT germline references. Reads were removed for weak V/J assignments (E-value above 1e-6), missing CDR3, stop codons, out-of-frame junctions, or ambiguous translated residues. A V3J clonotype was defined by an identical inferred V gene, J gene, and CDR3 amino acid sequence. The percentage overlap between two repertoires was calculated by dividing the number of shared unique clonotypes by the size of the smaller repertoire. Repertoire richness was assessed with RTK rarefaction, the Chao1 estimator, and Recon v2.1 estimates of unobserved clonotypes. TCRdb mirrors the immuneACCESS table, restricted to in-frame sequences. Some clones are absent from its copies; in checked studies, under half trace to an unresolved V gene, and the reason for the others is unknown. V, J and clone size are taken as reported in that table, and D and trimming were inferred from the DNA itself. The sample profile shows approximately 500,000 clones; 75% to 80% of them were found once. The top ten clones comprise under 15% of the sample.

In regard to this clone: This clone's antigen is unknown. It has no much larger one-base neighbor in the sample; base qualities were not kept.

The donors were healthy, HIV-negative adults with no recently reported acute infections or vaccinations. Only Caucasian adults living in Nashville, Tennessee, USA were represented among the donors. For unsorted samples, approximately 89 million PBMCs were counted, and genomic DNA was extracted using the QIAamp DNA Blood Mini kit. After blood collection by leukapheresis, PBMCs were isolated using Ficoll-Histopaque density gradient centrifugation and then cryopreserved in the vapor phase of liquid nitrogen. At the junction V is shortened by 8 bases and J by 8 bases, with 10 bases in between. The germline V gene provides CDR1 MNHNS and CDR2 SASEGT. The CDR3 measures 11 amino acids from cysteine to phenylalanine. Only the CDR3 region is kept as DNA, spanning 33 bases read in frame from base 1.

The sequencing sample was made of PBMCs. The source of this sequence is a woman in her forties in good health. Some clones in this sample may be carry-over from other donors' samples. The V and J segments used are TRBV6-1 and TRBJ2-1; too little of a D gene remains to name it. The CDR3 corresponds to CASLRADEQFF. Read as DNA, the sequence is TGTGCCAGCCTCCGGGCGGATGAGCAGTTCTTC.